This T cell receptor beta chain was observed in a study of blood T cells in healthy people across ages (dated by TCRdb to between 2015 and 2017). Describing the broader study: In model experiments, template switching captured roughly one uniquely barcoded TCR beta cDNA molecule for every two T cells. Using deep sequencing normalized with unique cDNA molecular identifiers, the study measured how TCR beta repertoire diversity changes with age. Donors were grouped into four age groups: young (average approximately 16 years), middle-aged (less than 40), aged (about 60) and long-lived (about 89). To avoid experimental bias, donors of different ages were randomly spread across the sequencing lanes. The study analyzed two additional independent replicas of 1 million unique cDNA reads from the same blood draw for two donors, one aged 18 to 30 and one aged 80 or older.

Overall results and qualifications from the work: Observed TCR beta diversity per million T cells fell roughly linearly with age, and a significant reduction was already apparent by age around 36. The percentage of naive T cells measured by flow cytometry correlated strongly with observed TCR beta diversity. Compared with the aged group, the long-lived group had more naive CD4+ T cells, fewer expanded clones and increased TCR diversity, suggesting age selection. Because profiling used bulk unsorted PBMCs, naive and antigen-experienced compartments could not be compared conclusively. Donor CMV infection status was unknown, potentially confounding age-related changes in expanded clonotypes. Estimates of total diversity from one million sequenced T cells were regarded as lower bounds and underestimates.

A note on this clonotype: The clone's antigen remains unknown. The sample holds no much larger clone one base away, and base qualities are not on file.

Reading from cysteine to phenylalanine, the CDR3 counts 13 amino acids. Only the CDR3 DNA stays, 39 bases, in frame from base 1. For CDR1 and CDR2, the germline V gene lists SNHLY and FYNNEI. V and J lose 1 base and 4 bases, and a span of 7 bases separates them. Systemically healthy Caucasian individuals from Russia, approximately 39 in total and aged about 6 to 90 years, were included as donors. Each donor gave approximately 9.4 milliliters of peripheral blood, drawn into EDTA-treated Vacutainer tubes. Ficoll-Paque density-gradient centrifugation was used to isolate PBMCs, with at least 6.5 million obtained per sample. Total RNA was extracted from PBMCs with Trizol reagent, with at least 6 micrograms obtained per sample. For every donor, an aliquot of PBMCs went through flow cytometry to measure the percentages of naive CD45RAhigh/CD27high T cells. Receptor amplification or capture employed 5' RACE. Sequencing took place on an Illumina HiSeq 2500. A second about 6 to 11 cycle PCR used a sample-barcoded 5' primer and a J-beta primer mix. A template-switch 5' adaptor carrying 12 random nucleotides introduced a unique molecular identifier onto each TCR beta cDNA molecule. Each sample yielded at least 3 million CDR3-containing paired-end reads. The Mint cDNA synthesis kit, primed by a TRBC-specific oligonucleotide, was used to synthesize first-strand cDNA from all RNA. All cDNA was treated with uracil-DNA glycosylase and then went through a first 18-cycle PCR with the universal primers M1SS and BC2_uni_R. In the original analysis: Each sample was normalized by randomly selecting 1 million high-quality reads, each carrying a distinct molecular identifier. Instead of being binned into consensus sequences, reads with shared molecular identifiers were discarded. MiTCR, set to a Q25 quality threshold and the strictest error-elimination algorithm, was used for CDR3 identification, clonotype clustering and error correction. Lower-bound total TCR beta diversity was estimated with a nonparametric unseen species model using Euler transformation. TCRdb redid the processing of the public reads, applying fastp at Q25 and MiXCR, and retained in-frame beta chains. Records with the same CDR3 protein are collapsed into one entry carrying the most frequent genes and DNA. The V and J calls come from TCRdb's annotation, not from the publication. The table for this sample lists about 1.7 million distinct CDR3 sequences; roughly 27% of them were counted only once. The biggest ten clones account for roughly 8% of the sample.

The rearrangement combines TRBV2 with TRBJ1-1; TRBD1 might be the D gene, on 5 matching bases. Source material: blood. The sequence was obtained from a young woman in good health. The nucleotide sequence is TGTGCCAGCAGTGAAGAAAGGGGCACTGAAGCTTTCTTT. Its translation reads: CASSEERGTEAFF.